One sample yielded the 31 T cell receptor beta chains listed below, sequenced in a study of cytomegalovirus exposure and HLA in healthy donors. Method: immunoSEQ multiplex PCR; TCRdb's copy keeps in-frame clones and lacks some. The table shows about 82,000 clones, with 85% to 95% occurring only once. The specimen was PBMCs. Every receptor here comes from a man aged 18 to 30 in good health and CMV-seronegative.

This rearrangement joins TRBV7-2 to TRBJ2-2, with D uncertain. V dropped 5 bases and J dropped 1 base, with 11 bases sitting between them. Germline CDR1 is SGHTA and CDR2 is FQGNSA. This CDR3 comprises 15 residues. CDR3: CASSPTAGNTGELFF. DNA of the CDR3: TGTGCCAGCAGCCCGACCGCAGGGAACACCGGGGAGCTGTTTTTT.

The chain recombines TRBV6-5 with TRBJ1-2; D possibly corresponds to TRBD1 (5 bases). Trimming took off 5 bases at V and 0 bases at J, with 13 bases between the two ends. The germline V gene encodes CDR1 MNHEY and CDR2 SVGAGI. The CDR3 contains 15 residues. The CDR3 nucleotides read TGTGCCAGCAGTCCAGGGAACTCTCCTAACTATGGCTACACCTTC. Its translation: CASSPGNSPNYGYTF.

The table lists this clone with a count of one. The genes are TRBV2 and TRBJ2-2; tentative D call: TRBD2 (6 bases). V was cut by 4 bases and J by 1 base, with 10 bases left in between. This CDR3 region has 15 residues. The germline V gene has CDR1 SNHLY and CDR2 FYNNEI. As DNA, the CDR3 is TGTGCCAGCAGTGGGGACGGGAGGAACACCGGGGAGCTGTTTTTT. Its translation is CASSGDGRNTGELFF. The complete variable domain, with remaining parts taken from reference TRBV2 and TRBJ2-2, reads EPEVTQTPSHQVTQMGQEVILRCVPISNHLYFYWYRQILGQKVEFLVSFYNNEISEKSEIFDDQFSVERPDGSNFTLKIRSTKLEDSAMYFCASSGDGRNTGELFFGEGSRLTVL.

The rearrangement joins TRBV28 to TRBJ1-1; the match to TRBD1 covers 12 bases. Per germline, CDR1 MDHEN and CDR2 SYDVKM. With 0 bases clipped from V and 10 bases from J, the junction kept 6 bases outside the gene matches. CDR3 size: 15 residues. In DNA, the CDR3 is TGTGCCAGCAGTTTATGGGGACAGGGGGCCCGACCAGCTTTCTTT. It yields the protein CASSLWGQGARPAFF.

V and J are TRBV12-1 and TRBJ2-7; the listed D gene, TRBD2, was not tested against the DNA. TRBV12-1 is listed as a pseudogene. The CDR3 covers 14 residues. CDR3 protein: CASRRRGAPGEQYF. The CDR3 DNA follows: TGTGCCAGCAGACGCCGGGGGGCGCCAGGGGAGCAGTACTTC.

V is TRBV14 and J is TRBJ2-1; tentative D call: TRBD1 (5 bases). Trimming shortened V by 5 bases and J by 8 bases, and 13 bases separated the two germline ends. Germline loops: CDR1 SGHDN, CDR2 FVKESK. The CDR3 covers 13 residues. This CDR3 reads CASSTIWGDEQFF. CDR3 coding DNA: TGTGCCAGCAGCACTATTTGGGGCGATGAGCAGTTCTTC. Using reference TRBV14 and TRBJ2-1 for the parts outside the CDR3, the full variable domain is EAGVTQFPSHSVIEKGQTVTLRCDPISGHDNLYWYRRVMGKEIKFLLHFVKESKQDESGMPNNRFLAERTGGTYSTLKVQPAELEDSGVYFCASSTIWGDEQFFGPGTRLTVL.

This chain uses TRBV7-2 with TRBJ1-2, with 8 bases aligning to TRBD1. This CDR3 is built from 13 residues. V gave up 3 bases and J gave up 6 bases; unmatched junction bases: 3. The V gene's germline CDR1 is SGHTA and CDR2 FQGNSA. The CDR3 nucleotides are TGTGCCAGCAGCTTTGGACAGGGCGATGGCTACACCTTC. Its protein product is CASSFGQGDGYTF.

The chain recombines TRBV5-8 with TRBJ2-6; 7 bases line up with TRBD2. Germline assignment: CDR1 SGHTS and CDR2 YDEGEE. The trim removed 3 bases at V and 1 base at J, leaving 4 bases unmatched. The CDR3 consists of 16 residues. The CDR3: CASSWPGGSGANVLTF. The DNA of the CDR3 is TGTGCCAGCAGCTGGCCCGGGGGGTCTGGGGCCAACGTCCTGACTTTC.

This chain joins TRBV5-6 and TRBJ2-7; the match to TRBD1 covers 9 bases. The CDR3 contains 15 residues. With 5 bases clipped from V and 4 bases from J, the junction kept 10 bases outside the gene matches. Germline V gene data show CDR1 as SGHDT and CDR2 as YYEEEE. CDR3 region: CASRSDGQGTYEQYF. CDR3 DNA: TGTGCCAGCAGATCCGACGGACAGGGGACATACGAGCAGTACTTC.

The rearrangement joins TRBV6-6 to TRBJ2-3; no definite D call. The CDR3 has 15 residues. CDR1 and CDR2 (germline): MNHNY, SVGAGI (reference sequence). The V and J ends lost 0 bases and 3 bases respectively, with 10 bases between them. CDR3 sequence (DNA): TGTGCCAGCAGTTACTCGTTGATGACTACAGATACGCAGTATTTT. Its translation: CASSYSLMTTDTQYF.

The V call is TRBV5-4, the J call TRBJ2-2; D remains unclear. Trimming took off 1 base at V and 4 bases at J, with 8 bases between the two ends. Germline V gene lookup returns CDR1 SGHNT and CDR2 YYREEE (reference sequence). The CDR3 consists of 14 residues. CDR3 sequence reads: CASSLLVGTGELFF. The CDR3 coding sequence is TGTGCCAGCAGCTTGCTAGTGGGCACCGGGGAGCTGTTTTTT.

The chain is built from TRBV5-1 and TRBJ2-2; 8 positions match TRBD1. The germline gives CDR1 SGHRS, CDR2 YFSETQ. The CDR3 has 16 amino acids. V lost 3 bases, J lost 4 bases, and 8 bases stayed unmatched. The DNA of the CDR3 is TGCGCCAGCAGCTATAAACAGGGGGTTGGCACCGGGGAGCTGTTTTTT. Its protein is CASSYKQGVGTGELFF.

This clone appeared a few times. V usage is TRBV7-6 and J usage is TRBJ1-2; unclear D gene. Germline CDR1 and CDR2: SGHVS and FNYEAQ. The CDR3 consists of 15 residues. V was trimmed by 5 bases and J by 2 bases, leaving 15 bases between them. CDR3 in DNA: TGTGCCAGCAGCCGAAACCCCGAGGCAAACTATGGCTACACCTTC. This translates into CASSRNPEANYGYTF.

The V call is TRBV12-1, the J call TRBJ2-7; the D segment call TRBD2 is taken from the table without a DNA check. TRBV12-1 is noted as a pseudogene. This CDR3 has 14 residues. CDR3 sequence (DNA): TGTGCCAGCAGCTTTGAGGAGCGGACCTACGAGCAGTACTTC. The encoded protein is CASSFEERTYEQYF.

The chain has TRBV6-1 and TRBJ2-7, with 8 bases aligning to TRBD2. The V gene's germline CDR1 is MNHNS and CDR2 SASEGT. The CDR3 is made up of 15 amino acids. V lost 8 bases, J lost 2 bases, and 11 bases stayed unmatched. The CDR3 sequence: CASGLQAGATYEQYF. In DNA form, the CDR3 reads TGTGCCAGCGGTCTACAAGCGGGGGCGACCTACGAGCAGTACTTC.

This clone appeared a single time. The chain joins TRBV6-1 to TRBJ2-2; TRBD1 aligns across 7 bases. From germline, CDR1 is MNHNS and CDR2 SASEGT. Germline trimming cut 5 bases from V and 2 bases from J; bases unmatched to any gene: 2. The CDR3 sequence is 14 residues long. The chain's CDR3 is CASSWDRNTGELFF. Here the CDR3 DNA reads TGTGCCAGCAGTTGGGACAGAAACACCGGGGAGCTGTTTTTT.

The V call is TRBV27, the J call TRBJ1-2; 7 nucleotides agree with TRBD1. The CDR3 spans 14 residues. Germline CDR1 and CDR2: MNHEY and SMNVEV (reference sequence). The V gene end was trimmed by 7 bases and the J gene end by 0 bases; junction bases not matched to a gene: 5. The CDR3 protein is CASIPTGTNYGYTF. The CDR3, as DNA: TGTGCCAGCATTCCGACAGGGACTAACTATGGCTACACCTTC.

This chain connects TRBV27 to TRBJ1-2, with D possibly matching TRBD1 (5 bases). Germline CDR1 is MNHEY and CDR2 is SMNVEV (reference sequence). The ends were cut back, 0 bases at V and 5 bases at J, with 16 bases in the middle. The CDR3 has 16 residues. The DNA of the CDR3 is TGTGCCAGCAGTTTATCCCTCGGCAGGGAAAATTATGGCTACACCTTC. Protein sequence: CASSLSLGRENYGYTF.

The J gene is TRBJ2-7, the V gene TRBV5-5, with TRBD2 identical over 8 bases. This CDR3 spans 15 amino acids. J was trimmed by 0 bases and V by 4 bases; bases with no gene match: 6. Germline assignment: CDR1 SGHKS and CDR2 YYEKEE (reference sequence). The CDR3 nucleotides read TGTGCCAGCAGCCCCTCGGGGGGGCCCTCCTACGAGCAGTACTTC. Encoded protein: CASSPSGGPSYEQYF.

V usage is TRBV9 and J usage is TRBJ2-3, with 8 positions matching TRBD2. CDR3 length: 16 amino acids. The J segment lost 4 bases and the V segment lost 3 bases, leaving 10 bases of the junction unmatched. The V gene's germline CDR1 is SGDLS and CDR2 YYNGEE. As DNA, the CDR3 is TGTGCCAGCAGCGCCGGCGGGGGGATCCCCCCAGATACGCAGTATTTT. The encoded protein is CASSAGGGIPPDTQYF.

The chain is built from TRBV27 and TRBJ1-4; 9 bases fit TRBD1. Germline V CDR1 and CDR2: MNHEY, SMNVEV (reference sequence). Unmatched junction bases numbered 11, after V lost 5 bases and J lost 10 bases. This CDR3 has 15 residues. CDR3 loop: CASSQLRQGDVKLFF. The DNA of the CDR3 is TGTGCCAGCAGTCAACTCCGACAGGGGGATGTAAAACTGTTTTTT. Full variable domain (missing parts from reference TRBV27 and TRBJ1-4): EAQVTQNPRYLITVTGKKLTVTCSQNMNHEYMSWYRQDPGLGLRQIYYSMNVEVTDKGDVPEGYKVSRKEKRNFPLILESPSPNQTSLYFCASSQLRQGDVKLFFGSGTQLSVL.

Only one count was recorded for this clone. The CDR3 spells CATSREDRLNEKLFF. The CDR3 bases are TGTGCCACCAGCAGAGAGGACAGGCTTAATGAAAAACTGTTTTTT. V gene TRBV15 combines with J gene TRBJ1-4; 7 bases are shared with TRBD1. With V trimmed by 0 bases and J by 4 bases, 2 bases remained unmatched. Germline V gene lookup returns CDR1 LNHNV and CDR2 YYDKDF (reference sequence). The CDR3 runs to 15 residues.

The chain joins TRBV19 to TRBJ1-2; a possible D gene is TRBD1 (5 bases). Germline V gives CDR1 LNHDA, CDR2 SQIVND (reference sequence). CDR3 length: 17 amino acids. V was cut by 1 base and J by 4 bases, with 19 bases left in between. The CDR3 nucleotides are TGTGCCAGTAGTATAGCTGGTACGAGACAGCTTGCCTATGGCTACACCTTC. Translating gives CASSIAGTRQLAYGYTF.

This clone was counted once. The chain combines TRBV28 with TRBJ1-3, with 10 bases that match TRBD1. Trimming took 2 bases from V and 8 from J; bases not matched to a gene: 9. Per germline, CDR1 MDHEN and CDR2 SYDVKM. CDR3 length equals 16 residues. The CDR3 region is CASSLPDGQGVYTIYF. The CDR3 DNA is TGTGCCAGCAGTTTACCCGACGGACAGGGGGTATACACCATATATTTT.

The rearrangement links TRBV10-1 to TRBJ1-1, with D hard to call. Between the trimmed V and J ends, which lost 7 bases and 0 bases, there was a span of 9 bases. This CDR3 spans 13 amino acids. Germline values: CDR1 WNHNN, CDR2 SYGVQD (reference sequence). The CDR3 DNA follows: TGCGCCAGCAATCGGGAGTTGAACACTGAAGCTTTCTTT. It translates to CASNRELNTEAFF.

The chain joins TRBV11-2 to TRBJ1-1; unclear D gene. Germline loops: CDR1 SGHAT, CDR2 FQNNGV. V was trimmed by 1 base and J by 5 bases, leaving 20 bases between them. CDR3 length: 17 amino acids. CDR3 residues: CASSLVSWRGWETEAFF. The CDR3 DNA sequence: TGTGCCAGCAGCTTAGTCTCGTGGCGGGGTTGGGAGACTGAAGCTTTCTTT.

This chain uses TRBV9 with TRBJ1-1; no clear D gene. The CDR3 is 13 residues long. Germline CDR1 and CDR2: SGDLS and YYNGEE. V was trimmed by 0 bases and J by 6 bases, leaving 9 bases between them. The CDR3, as DNA: TGTGCCAGCAGCGTAGCTCCGGAGGCTGAAGCTTTCTTT. It yields the protein CASSVAPEAEAFF.

This clone was seen just once. V and J are TRBV19 and TRBJ2-4; tentative D call: TRBD1 (5 bases). The CDR3 loop spans 15 amino acids. CDR1 is LNHDA and CDR2 is SQIVND in the germline V gene (reference sequence). Deletions cut 5 bases from V and 0 bases from J, with 11 bases between. The CDR3 DNA reads as TGTGCCAGTAGTGCCCTGACAGAAGCCAAAAACATTCAGTACTTC. Translated: CASSALTEAKNIQYF.

The chain joins TRBV10-3 to TRBJ1-2; D gene unclear. The CDR3 contains 14 residues. CDR1 and CDR2 (germline): ENHRY, SYGVKD. V lost 0 bases, J lost 1 base, and 6 bases lay in between. The CDR3: CAISESELNYGYTF. The CDR3 DNA follows: TGTGCCATCAGTGAGTCGGAGCTTAACTATGGCTACACCTTC.

V usage is TRBV29-1 and J usage is TRBJ1-1, with TRBD1 as a possible D gene (5 bases). Germline V gene sequence: CDR1 SQVTM, CDR2 ANQGSEA. The CDR3 runs to 15 residues. V lost 6 bases and J 8 bases, leaving 25 bases between the germline ends. This chain's CDR3 is CSVWARAGRFSEAFF. CDR3 sequence (DNA): TGCAGCGTGTGGGCCAGGGCGGGGCGGTTTTCCGAAGCTTTCTTT. Full variable domain (missing parts from reference TRBV29-1 and TRBJ1-1): SAVISQKPSRDICQRGTSLTIQCQVDSQVTMMFWYRQQPGQSLTLIATANQGSEATYESGFVIDKFPISRPNLTFSTLTVSNMSPEDSSIYLCSVWARAGRFSEAFFGQGTRLTVV.

The J gene is TRBJ2-1, the V gene TRBV5-5, with 10 bases aligning to TRBD2. The CDR3 sequence is 17 residues long. Trimming removed 1 base from V and 2 bases from J; junction bases left unmatched: 6. Germline loops: CDR1 SGHKS, CDR2 YYEKEE (reference sequence). CDR3 bases: TGTGCCAGCAGCTTGTTAGCGGGGGGATCCACCTACAATGAGCAGTTCTTC. Translated: CASSLLAGGSTYNEQFF.